This T cell receptor beta chain was recovered during a study of blood T cell repertoires in COVID-19. Study at large: Material from acute and convalescent COVID-19 was sourced from the United States, Italy and Spain.

Produced via immunoSEQ multiplex PCR; TCRdb's table is partial and in-frame only. The data show about 200,000 clones, with roughly 80% seen just once and approximately 7.9% held by the top ten. Germline trimming cut 5 bases from V and 0 bases from J; bases unmatched to any gene: 7. The CDR3 covers 15 residues. CDR1 and CDR2 from the germline V gene are SGHVS and FNYEAQ. The rearrangement links TRBV7-6 to TRBJ2-7; 7 nucleotides match TRBD1. The TCR originated in a woman older than 75 with acute or convalescent COVID-19. Source material: peripheral blood. Here the CDR3 DNA reads TGTGCCAGCAGCCCGGGACAGTCGCTCTCCTACGAGCAGTACTTC. This sequence encodes CASSPGQSLSYEQYF.